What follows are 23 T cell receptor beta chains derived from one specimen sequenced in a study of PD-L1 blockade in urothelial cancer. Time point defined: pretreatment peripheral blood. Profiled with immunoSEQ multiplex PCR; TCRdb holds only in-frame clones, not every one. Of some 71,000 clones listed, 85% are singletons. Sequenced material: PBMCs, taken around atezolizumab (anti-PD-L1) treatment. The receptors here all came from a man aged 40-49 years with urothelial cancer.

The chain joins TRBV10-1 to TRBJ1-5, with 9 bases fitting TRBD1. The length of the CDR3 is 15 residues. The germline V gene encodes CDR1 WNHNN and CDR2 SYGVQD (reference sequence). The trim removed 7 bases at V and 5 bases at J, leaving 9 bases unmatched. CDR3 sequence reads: CASNARTGEDQPQHF. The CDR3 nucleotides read TGCGCCAGCAATGCGCGGACAGGGGAGGATCAGCCCCAGCATTTT.

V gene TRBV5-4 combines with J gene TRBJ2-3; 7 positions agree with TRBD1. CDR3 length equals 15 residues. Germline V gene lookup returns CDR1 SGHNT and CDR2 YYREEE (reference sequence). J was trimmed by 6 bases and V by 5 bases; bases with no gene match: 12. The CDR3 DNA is TGTGCCAGCAGGTGGGGGACAGTGGGGTCGGATACGCAGTATTTT. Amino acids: CASRWGTVGSDTQYF. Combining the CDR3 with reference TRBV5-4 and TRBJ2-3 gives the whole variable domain ETGVTQSPTHLIKTRGQQVTLRCSSQSGHNTVSWYQQALGQGPQFIFQYYREEENGRGNFPPRFSGLQFPNYSSELNVNALELDDSALYLCASRWGTVGSDTQYFGPGTRLTVL.

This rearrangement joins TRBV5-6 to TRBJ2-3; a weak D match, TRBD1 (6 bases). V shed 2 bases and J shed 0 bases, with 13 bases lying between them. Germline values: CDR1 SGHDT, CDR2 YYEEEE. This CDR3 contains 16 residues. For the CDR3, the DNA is TGTGCCAGCAGCTTCTTTACAGGGTCTAGCACAGATACGCAGTATTTT. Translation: CASSFFTGSSTDTQYF.

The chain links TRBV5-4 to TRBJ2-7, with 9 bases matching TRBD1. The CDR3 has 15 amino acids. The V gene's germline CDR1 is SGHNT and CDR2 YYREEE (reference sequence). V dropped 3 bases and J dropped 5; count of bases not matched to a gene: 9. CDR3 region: CASSSPGQGLNEQYF. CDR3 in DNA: TGTGCCAGCAGCTCCCCGGGACAGGGTTTGAACGAGCAGTACTTC.

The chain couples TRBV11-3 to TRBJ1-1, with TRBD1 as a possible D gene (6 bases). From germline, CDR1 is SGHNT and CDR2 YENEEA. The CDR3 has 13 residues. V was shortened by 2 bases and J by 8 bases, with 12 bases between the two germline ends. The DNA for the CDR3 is TGTGCCAGCAGCTTAACTCGAGACAGGGAAGCTTTCTTT. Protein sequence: CASSLTRDREAFF.

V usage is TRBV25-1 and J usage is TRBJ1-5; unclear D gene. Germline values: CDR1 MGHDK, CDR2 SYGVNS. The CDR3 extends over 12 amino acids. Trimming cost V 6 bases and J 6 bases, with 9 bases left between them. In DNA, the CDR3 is TGTGCCAGCAGGGACGGAGGTCAGCCCCAGCATTTT. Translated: CASRDGGQPQHF.

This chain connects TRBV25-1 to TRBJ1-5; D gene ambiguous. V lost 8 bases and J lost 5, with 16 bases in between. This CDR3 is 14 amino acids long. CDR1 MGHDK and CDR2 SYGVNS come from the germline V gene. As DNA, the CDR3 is TGTGCCAGCGGGGAACCGGGAGCTTATCAGCCCCAGCATTTT. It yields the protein CASGEPGAYQPQHF.

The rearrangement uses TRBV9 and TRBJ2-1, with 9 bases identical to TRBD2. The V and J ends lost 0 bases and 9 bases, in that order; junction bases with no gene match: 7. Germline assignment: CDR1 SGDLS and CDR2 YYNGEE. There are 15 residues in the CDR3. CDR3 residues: CASSVVAGGPGEQFF. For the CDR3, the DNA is TGTGCCAGCAGCGTAGTGGCGGGAGGGCCGGGTGAGCAGTTCTTC.

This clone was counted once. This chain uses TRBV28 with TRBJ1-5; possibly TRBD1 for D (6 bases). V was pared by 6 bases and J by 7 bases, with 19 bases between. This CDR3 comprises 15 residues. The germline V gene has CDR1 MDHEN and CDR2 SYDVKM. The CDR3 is CASSPQGPFNQPQHF. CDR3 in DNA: TGTGCCAGCAGCCCACAGGGCCCTTTTAACCAGCCCCAGCATTTT.

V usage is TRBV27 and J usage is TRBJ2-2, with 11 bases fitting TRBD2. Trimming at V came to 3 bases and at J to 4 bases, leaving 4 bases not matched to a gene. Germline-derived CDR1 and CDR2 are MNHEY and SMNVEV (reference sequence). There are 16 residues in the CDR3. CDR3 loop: CASSLLAGGGTGELFF. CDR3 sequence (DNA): TGTGCCAGCAGTTTGCTAGCGGGAGGAGGCACCGGGGAGCTGTTTTTT.

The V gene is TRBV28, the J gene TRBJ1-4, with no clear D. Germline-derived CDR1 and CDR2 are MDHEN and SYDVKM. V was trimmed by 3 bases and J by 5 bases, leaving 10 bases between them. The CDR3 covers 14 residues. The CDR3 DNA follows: TGTGCCAGCAGTTTTGAACGGGGAAATGAAAAACTGTTTTTT. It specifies CASSFERGNEKLFF.

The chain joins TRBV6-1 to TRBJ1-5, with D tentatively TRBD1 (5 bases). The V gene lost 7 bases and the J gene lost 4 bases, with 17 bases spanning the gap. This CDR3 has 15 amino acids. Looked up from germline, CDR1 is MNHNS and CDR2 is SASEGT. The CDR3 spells CASIDRGISNQPQHF. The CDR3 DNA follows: TGTGCCAGCATAGATCGGGGGATCTCGAATCAGCCCCAGCATTTT.

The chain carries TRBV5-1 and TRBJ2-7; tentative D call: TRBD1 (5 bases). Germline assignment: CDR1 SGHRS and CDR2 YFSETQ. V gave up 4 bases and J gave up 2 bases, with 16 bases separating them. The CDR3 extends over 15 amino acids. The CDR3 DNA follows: TGCGCCAGCAGCGGGGCCGGAACGAGAGCCTACGAGCAGTACTTC. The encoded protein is CASSGAGTRAYEQYF. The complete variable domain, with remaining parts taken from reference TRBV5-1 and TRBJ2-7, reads KAGVTQTPRYLIKTRGQQVTLSCSPISGHRSVSWYQQTPGQGLQFLFEYFSETQRNKGNFPGRFSGRQFSNSRSEMNVSTLELGDSALYLCASSGAGTRAYEQYFGPGTRLTVT.

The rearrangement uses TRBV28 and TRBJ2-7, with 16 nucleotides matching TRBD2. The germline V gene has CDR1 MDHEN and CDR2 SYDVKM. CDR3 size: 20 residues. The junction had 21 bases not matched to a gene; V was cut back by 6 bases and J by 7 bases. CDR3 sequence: CASSASPGLAGGPLVWEQYF. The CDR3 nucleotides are TGTGCCAGCAGCGCCTCACCGGGACTAGCGGGAGGGCCCCTCGTTTGGGAGCAGTACTTC.

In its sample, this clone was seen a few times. In DNA form, the CDR3 reads TGTGCCTGGAGCCATAAGGGGAATCAGCCCCAGCATTTT. Translating it yields CAWSHKGNQPQHF. The gene calls are TRBV30 and TRBJ1-5; a possible D gene is TRBD1 (5 bases). Trimming left V 3 bases short and J 4 bases short, with 10 bases between. The length of the CDR3 is 13 residues. Germline CDR1 and CDR2: GTSNPN and SVGIG (reference sequence).

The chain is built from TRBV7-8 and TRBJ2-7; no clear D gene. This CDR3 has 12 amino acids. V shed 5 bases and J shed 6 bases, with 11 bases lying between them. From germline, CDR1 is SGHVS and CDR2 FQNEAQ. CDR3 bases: TGTGCCAGCAGCCCCCTAGGCTCCGAGCAGTACTTC. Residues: CASSPLGSEQYF.

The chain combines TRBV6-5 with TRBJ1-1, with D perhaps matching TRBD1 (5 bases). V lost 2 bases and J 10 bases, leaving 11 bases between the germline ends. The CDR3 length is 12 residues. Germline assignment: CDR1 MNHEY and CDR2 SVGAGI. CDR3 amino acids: CASSYGWGPAFF. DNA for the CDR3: TGTGCCAGCAGTTACGGTTGGGGCCCAGCTTTCTTT.

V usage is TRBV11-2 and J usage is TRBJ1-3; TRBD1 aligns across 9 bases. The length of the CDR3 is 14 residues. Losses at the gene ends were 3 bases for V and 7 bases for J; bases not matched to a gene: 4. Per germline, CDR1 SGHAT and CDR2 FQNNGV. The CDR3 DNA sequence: TGTGCCAGCAGCTTTAGGACAGGGGATAACACCATATATTTT. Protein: CASSFRTGDNTIYF. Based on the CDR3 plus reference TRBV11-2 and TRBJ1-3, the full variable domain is EAGVAQSPRYKIIEKRQSVAFWCNPISGHATLYWYQQILGQGPKLLIQFQNNGVVDDSQLPKDRFSAERLKGVDSTLKIQPAKLEDSAVYLCASSFRTGDNTIYFGEGSWLTVV.

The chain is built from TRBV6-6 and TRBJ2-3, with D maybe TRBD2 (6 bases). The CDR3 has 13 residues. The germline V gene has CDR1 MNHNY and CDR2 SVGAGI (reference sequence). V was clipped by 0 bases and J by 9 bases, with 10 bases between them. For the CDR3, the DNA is TGTGCCAGCAGTTACTCACCGGGGGACACGCAGTATTTT. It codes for CASSYSPGDTQYF.

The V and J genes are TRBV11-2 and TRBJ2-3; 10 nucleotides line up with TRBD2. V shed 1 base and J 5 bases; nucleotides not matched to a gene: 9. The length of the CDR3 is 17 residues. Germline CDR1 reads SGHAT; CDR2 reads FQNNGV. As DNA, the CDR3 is TGTGCCAGCAGCTTAGGAACAGCGGGAGGGCACCTAGATACGCAGTATTTT. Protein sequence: CASSLGTAGGHLDTQYF. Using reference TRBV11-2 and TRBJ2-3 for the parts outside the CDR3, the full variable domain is EAGVAQSPRYKIIEKRQSVAFWCNPISGHATLYWYQQILGQGPKLLIQFQNNGVVDDSQLPKDRFSAERLKGVDSTLKIQPAKLEDSAVYLCASSLGTAGGHLDTQYFGPGTRLTVL.

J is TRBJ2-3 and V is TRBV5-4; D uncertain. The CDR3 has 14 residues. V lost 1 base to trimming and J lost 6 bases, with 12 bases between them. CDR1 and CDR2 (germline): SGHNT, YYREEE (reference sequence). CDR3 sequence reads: CASSLRSQRDTQYF. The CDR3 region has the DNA TGTGCCAGCAGCTTGCGATCCCAGAGGGATACGCAGTATTTT.

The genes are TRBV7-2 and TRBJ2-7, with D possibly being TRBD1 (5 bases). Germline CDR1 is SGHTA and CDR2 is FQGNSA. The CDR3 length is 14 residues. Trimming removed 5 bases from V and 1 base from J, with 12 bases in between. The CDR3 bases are TGTGCCAGCAGCCTCGACAGCCCTTCCTACGAGCAGTACTTC. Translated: CASSLDSPSYEQYF.

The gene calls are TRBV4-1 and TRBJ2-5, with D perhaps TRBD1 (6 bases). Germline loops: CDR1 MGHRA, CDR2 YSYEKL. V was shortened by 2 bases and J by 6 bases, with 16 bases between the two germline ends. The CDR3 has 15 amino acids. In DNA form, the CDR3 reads TGCGCCAGCAGCCAAACCCCTGGACAGTCTAAGACCCAGTACTTC. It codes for CASSQTPGQSKTQYF.